Below are 27 T cell receptor beta chains sequenced from a single sample in a study of OX40 agonist ivuxolimab in advanced cancers. Some clones are missing from TCRdb's copy, which holds only in-frame ones; the method was immunoSEQ multiplex PCR. In the table there are about 22,000 clones, approximately 80% of which are singletons. The sample here was CD4+ or CD8+ T cells sorted from blood, taken in a trial of the OX40 agonist ivuxolimab. The receptor set was obtained from an adult with an advanced solid tumor such as melanoma, head and neck, liver or kidney cancer.

The V gene is TRBV25-1, the J gene TRBJ2-7; 11 nucleotides match TRBD1. CDR1 and CDR2 (germline): MGHDK, SYGVNS. The CDR3 covers 13 residues. The junction had 1 base not matched to a gene; V was cut back by 8 bases and J by 1 base. DNA of the CDR3: TGTGCCAGCGGACAGGGGGCTTCCTACGAGCAGTACTTC. It specifies CASGQGASYEQYF.

About this clone itself: Mismatch with germline at one junction end may stem from a read error. V is TRBV11-2 and J is TRBJ1-2, with D possibly being TRBD1 (5 bases). CDR1 is SGHAT and CDR2 is FQNNGV in the germline V gene. The CDR3 totals 12 residues. The DNA of the CDR3 is TGTGCCAGCAGCTACGGGACTGGTCCTCAAGACTTC. It translates to CASSYGTGPQDF.

This clone was detected only once. V usage is TRBV7-9 and J usage is TRBJ1-2, with a weak D call TRBD1 (6 bases). The V gene lost 1 base and the J gene lost 5 bases, with 14 bases spanning the gap. Germline loops: CDR1 SEHNR, CDR2 FQNEAQ (reference sequence). The CDR3 has 15 residues. The CDR3 protein is CASSLVPDREYGYTF. CDR3 bases: TGTGCCAGCAGCTTAGTGCCGGACAGAGAGTATGGCTACACCTTC. Full variable domain (missing parts from reference TRBV7-9 and TRBJ1-2): DTGVSQNPRHKITKRGQNVTFRCDPISEHNRLYWYRQTLGQGPEFLTYFQNEAQLEKSRLLSDRFSAERPKGSFSTLEIQRTEQGDSAMYLCASSLVPDREYGYTFGSGTRLTVV.

This chain uses TRBV4-1 with TRBJ1-2, with D tentatively TRBD1 (5 bases). This CDR3 is 14 amino acids long. The V gene's germline CDR1 is MGHRA and CDR2 YSYEKL. V was trimmed by 0 bases and J by 3 bases, leaving 8 bases between them. In DNA form, the CDR3 reads TGCGCCAGCAGCCAAGATGGAGGGGACTATGGCTACACCTTC. Its translation: CASSQDGGDYGYTF.

The genes are TRBV7-2 and TRBJ2-3, with TRBD1 identical over 9 bases. This CDR3 spans 17 amino acids. J lost 4 bases, V lost 0 bases, and 8 bases had no gene match. Per the germline V gene, CDR1 is SGHTA and CDR2 is FQGNSA. CDR3 loop: CASSLARQGEPSDTQYF. In nucleotides, the CDR3 is TGTGCCAGCAGCTTAGCCCGACAGGGGGAGCCGTCAGATACGCAGTATTTT.

In this sample, this clone turned up once. The chain combines TRBV4-3 with TRBJ2-1; 14 bases match TRBD2. After removal of 4 bases from V and 12 bases from J, the junction contained 17 bases not matched to a gene. Per germline, CDR1 LGHNA and CDR2 YSLEER. This CDR3 contains 18 residues. CDR3 DNA: TGCGCCAGCAGCCCGGGACTAGCGGGAGCCGAGCCTAAAGGAGGGCAGTTCTTC. As protein: CASSPGLAGAEPKGGQFF.

The chain links TRBV5-6 to TRBJ2-7; D possibly matches TRBD1 or TRBD2 (5 bases each). The CDR3 has 13 residues. From germline, CDR1 is SGHDT and CDR2 YYEEEE. V shed 1 base and J shed 7 bases, with 12 bases lying between them. The CDR3 region has the DNA TGTGCCAGCAGCTTGTCGGGACCCCGTGAGCAGTACTTC. Residues: CASSLSGPREQYF.

CDR3 protein: CASSQSEQFF. The DNA of the CDR3 is TGTGCCAGCAGCCAGTCGGAGCAGTTCTTC. The chain carries TRBV16 and TRBJ2-1, with D uncertain. V was cut by 3 bases and J by 10 bases, with 4 bases left in between. Germline V gene data show CDR1 as KGHSY and CDR2 as FQNENV. CDR3 length: 10 residues. The full variable domain, completed using reference TRBV16 and TRBJ2-1, is GEEVAQTPKHLVRGEGQKAKLYCAPIKGHSYVFWYQQVLKNEFKFLISFQNENVFDETGMPKERFSAKCLPNSPCSLEIQATKLEDSAVYFCASSQSEQFFGPGTRLTVL.

This chain joins TRBV9 and TRBJ2-1; D call uncertain. Trimming removed 4 bases from V and 10 bases from J, with 15 bases in between. The CDR3 has 13 amino acids. Germline lookup yields CDR1 SGDLS and CDR2 YYNGEE. This chain's CDR3 is CASSLSWFGEQFF. The CDR3 bases are TGTGCCAGCAGCCTCTCGTGGTTTGGGGAGCAGTTCTTC.

The chain is built from TRBV11-3 and TRBJ1-1, with a weak D call TRBD1 (6 bases). This CDR3 has 12 residues. Germline CDR1 reads SGHNT; CDR2 reads YENEEA. V was shortened by 3 bases and J by 10 bases, with 12 bases between the two germline ends. CDR3 in DNA: TGTGCCAGCAGCTTGGTACAGGGCTCAGCTTTCTTT. It codes for CASSLVQGSAFF. The full variable domain, with the rest looked up from reference TRBV11-3 and TRBJ1-1, is EAGVVQSPRYKIIEKKQPVAFWCNPISGHNTLYWYLQNLGQGPELLIRYENEEAVDDSQLPKDRFSAERLKGVDSTLKIQPAELGDSAVYLCASSLVQGSAFFGQGTRLTVV.

This rearrangement joins TRBV27 to TRBJ2-7, with D hard to call. Germline CDR1 MNHEY, CDR2 SMNVEV (reference sequence). Trimming removed 0 bases at V and 2 bases at J, with 5 bases between. CDR3 length: 13 amino acids. The CDR3 here is CASSLSGPYEQYF. DNA for the CDR3: TGTGCCAGCAGTTTATCAGGGCCCTACGAGCAGTACTTC.

The J gene is TRBJ1-4, the V gene TRBV4-3; the D gene is possibly TRBD1 (6 bases). Trimming removed 0 bases at V and 7 bases at J, with 12 bases between. Germline loops: CDR1 LGHNA, CDR2 YSLEER. The length of the CDR3 is 15 residues. The CDR3 sequence: CASSQDIPRGEKLFF. DNA of the CDR3: TGCGCCAGCAGCCAAGATATACCCAGGGGTGAAAAACTGTTTTTT.

V gene TRBV10-3 combines with J gene TRBJ1-6; no clear D. The CDR3 is 15 amino acids. V lost 3 bases to trimming and J lost 0 bases, with 6 bases between them. CDR1 is ENHRY and CDR2 is SYGVKD in the germline V gene. CDR3 DNA sequence: TGTGCCATCAGTGATAGATCCTCCTATAATTCACCCCTCCACTTT. Its protein is CAISDRSSYNSPLHF.

This rearrangement joins TRBV27 to TRBJ2-2; no reliable D call. Trimming took 5 bases from V and 8 from J, leaving 12 bases between them. CDR3 size: 13 residues. Germline-derived CDR1 and CDR2 are MNHEY and SMNVEV (reference sequence). CDR3 in DNA: TGTGCCAGCAGTCCCCTCCCGGTTGGGGAGCTGTTTTTT. It yields the protein CASSPLPVGELFF.

The rearrangement links TRBV27 to TRBJ2-1; 11 bases are a match to TRBD1. Germline trimming cut 8 bases from V and 4 bases from J; bases unmatched to any gene: 4. Germline V CDR1 and CDR2: MNHEY, SMNVEV (reference sequence). The CDR3 covers 14 residues. CDR3 sequence reads: CASVGTGGYNEQFF. The CDR3 bases are TGTGCCAGCGTCGGGACAGGGGGATACAATGAGCAGTTCTTC.

This rearrangement joins TRBV21-1 to TRBJ2-1; the DNA was not compared with TRBD2, the D call given in the table. TRBV21-1 is designated a pseudogene. The CDR3 has 15 amino acids. The CDR3 loop reads CASSSRDWGDNEQFF. CDR3 DNA: TGTGCCAGCAGCTCCCGGGACTGGGGAGACAATGAGCAGTTCTTC.

The chain carries TRBV4-1 and TRBJ2-5; 9 nucleotides align to TRBD2. CDR1 is MGHRA, CDR2 YSYEKL, per germline. The length of the CDR3 is 17 residues. V lost 0 bases, J lost 1 base, and 6 bases stayed unmatched. The CDR3: CASSQDQAGGFQETQYF. CDR3 DNA sequence: TGCGCCAGCAGCCAAGATCAGGCGGGGGGGTTCCAAGAGACCCAGTACTTC.

V and J are TRBV4-3 and TRBJ2-5, with 9 bases identical to TRBD2. Germline lookup yields CDR1 LGHNA and CDR2 YSLEER. After removal of 3 bases from V and 5 bases from J, the junction contained 13 bases not matched to a gene. The CDR3 runs to 17 residues. This chain's CDR3 is CASSHSGGYSGSETQYF. CDR3 bases: TGCGCCAGCAGCCATTCCGGGGGGTATAGCGGGAGTGAGACCCAGTACTTC.

J is TRBJ2-7 and V is TRBV9; TRBD1 agrees at 9 bases. CDR3 size: 15 residues. Per germline, CDR1 SGDLS and CDR2 YYNGEE. V lost 0 bases, J lost 2 bases, and 3 bases stayed unmatched. This CDR3 is CASSVGTGVTYEQYF. The CDR3 DNA sequence: TGTGCCAGCAGCGTAGGGACAGGGGTTACCTACGAGCAGTACTTC.

The chain uses TRBV2 and TRBJ2-3; a weak D match, TRBD2 (6 bases). The germline V gene has CDR1 SNHLY and CDR2 FYNNEI. The CDR3 runs to 15 residues. Between the trimmed V and J ends, which lost 8 bases and 5 bases, there was a span of 20 bases. CDR3: CASSPSLAGGDTQYF. The CDR3 DNA sequence: TGTGCCAGCTCCCCTAGTCTAGCCGGGGGAGATACGCAGTATTTT. Full variable domain (outside the CDR3, taken from reference TRBV2 and TRBJ2-3): EPEVTQTPSHQVTQMGQEVILRCVPISNHLYFYWYRQILGQKVEFLVSFYNNEISEKSEIFDDQFSVERPDGSNFTLKIRSTKLEDSAMYFCASSPSLAGGDTQYFGPGTRLTVL.

The chain couples TRBV7-9 to TRBJ1-2; no reliable D call. Trimming took 5 bases from V and 4 from J, leaving 11 bases between them. The germline V gene has CDR1 SEHNR and CDR2 FQNEAQ (reference sequence). CDR3 length: 13 residues. The CDR3 DNA reads TGTGCCAGCAGCGTCGACGTAGGCTATGGCTACACCTTC. Translation: CASSVDVGYGYTF.

This rearrangement joins TRBV6-5 to TRBJ2-7; a weak D match, TRBD1 (6 bases). The V gene lost 0 bases and the J gene lost 6 bases, with 9 bases spanning the gap. CDR1 and CDR2 from the germline V gene are MNHEY and SVGAGI. There are 13 residues in the CDR3. The CDR3 sequence is CASSYSEQGEQYF. The CDR3 nucleotides are TGTGCCAGCAGTTACTCGGAACAGGGCGAGCAGTACTTC.

This clone has only a few counts. The J gene is TRBJ1-2, the V gene TRBV7-9; D is ambiguous. Deletions cut 5 bases from V and 3 bases from J, with 10 bases between. The CDR3 is 13 residues long. Germline V gene data show CDR1 as SEHNR and CDR2 as FQNEAQ (reference sequence). The CDR3 DNA is TGTGCCAGCAGCACGGACGGTGACTATGGCTACACCTTC. Amino acid sequence: CASSTDGDYGYTF. Variable domain in full (rest from reference TRBV7-9 and TRBJ1-2): DTGVSQNPRHKITKRGQNVTFRCDPISEHNRLYWYRQTLGQGPEFLTYFQNEAQLEKSRLLSDRFSAERPKGSFSTLEIQRTEQGDSAMYLCASSTDGDYGYTFGSGTRLTVV.

The CDR3, as DNA: TGTGCCAGCAGCTTAAAGGGTGCGGGGGAGACTATCAATGAGCAGTTCTTC. Its protein product is CASSLKGAGETINEQFF. The chain has TRBV7-9 and TRBJ2-1, with 7 nucleotides matching TRBD2. CDR1 SEHNR and CDR2 FQNEAQ come from the germline V gene (reference sequence). CDR3 length equals 17 residues. J gave up 6 bases and V 2 bases, and 13 bases lay outside the gene matches.

The chain has TRBV27 and TRBJ1-2; TRBD1 matches at 7 bases. J gave up 3 bases and V 1 base, and 11 bases lay outside the gene matches. The CDR3 is made up of 17 amino acids. Germline CDR1 is MNHEY and CDR2 is SMNVEV (reference sequence). The CDR3 is CASSLYPRTGGDYGYTF. The CDR3 nucleotides are TGTGCCAGCAGTTTATATCCCCGGACAGGCGGGGACTATGGCTACACCTTC.

The V and J genes are TRBV11-2 and TRBJ2-7; tentative D call: TRBD2 (5 bases). With 5 bases removed from V and 4 bases from J, the gap between germline ends came to 9 bases. The CDR3 totals 12 residues. The germline gives CDR1 SGHAT, CDR2 FQNNGV. The CDR3 nucleotides are TGTGCCAGCAGCCAACTAGTTTACGAGCAGTACTTC. This encodes CASSQLVYEQYF.

The chain employs TRBV6-5 and TRBJ2-1; the D is unclear. Germline CDR1 reads MNHEY; CDR2 reads SVGAGI. The CDR3 runs 11 residues. V gave up 4 bases and J gave up 9 bases, with 7 bases separating them. In nucleotides, the CDR3 is TGTGCCAGCAGTTCCGGGTCTGAGCAGTTCTTC. It specifies CASSSGSEQFF.